Listed below are T cell receptor beta chains from one sample, sequenced in a study of spatial heterogeneity in lung cancer. TCRdb called the 5' RACE reads again in MiXCR, with one record for every CDR3 protein. The table lists around 10,000 distinct CDR3 sequences, around 3.4% of them singletons. The sample in question was PBMCs, obtained at surgery. Receptor source: a female donor with early-stage non-small cell lung cancer. CDR3s include the opening cysteine and the closing phenylalanine or tryptophan. The D gene is left open where the match is weak. A clone size is listed for some rows: how often the clone was seen (once, few, many), or a class if it is expanded.

D gene	V gene	J gene	clone size	CDR3 DNA	CDR3 protein
-	TRBV6-2/TRBV6-3	TRBJ2-1	many	TGTGCCAGCAGTTACCGCCCACAGGGAAGGGACTCGTTCTTC	CASSYRPQGRDSFF
-	TRBV7-9	TRBJ1-6	many	TGTGCCAGCAGCTTGCTTTGGGGGAGTTCACCTCTCCACTTT	CASSLLWGSSPLHF
TRBD2	TRBV5-4	TRBJ2-2	many	TGTGCCAGCAGCCCAGGCGGGGGAGATCTCACCGGGGAGCTGTTTTTT	CASSPGGGDLTGELFF
TRBD1	TRBV20-1	TRBJ1-6	many	TGCAGTGCTCCTACGACAGGGGGAGCTTCACCCCTCCACTTT	CSAPTTGGASPLHF
-	TRBV20-1	TRBJ2-3	many	TGCAGTGCTCCCCGGGACCGCACAGATACGCAGTATTTT	CSAPRDRTDTQYF
TRBD1	TRBV19	TRBJ1-5	many	TGTGCCAGTAGTATAGTTGGTCTTGGGGACAGCCTGAATCAGCCCCAGCATTTT	CASSIVGLGDSLNQPQHF
-	TRBV19	TRBJ1-2	many	TGTGCCAGTAGTTTGCGGGACCCCCGGGTCTACACCTTC	CASSLRDPRVYTF
-	TRBV20-1	TRBJ2-7	-	TGCAGTGCTAGAGAAGGGGACTCCCTTTGGATGGAGCAGTACTTC	CSAREGDSLWMEQYF
TRBD2	TRBV6-2/TRBV6-3	TRBJ2-1	many	TGTGCCAGCAGCCGCCGGACTAGGATGCTCGCGGTTGAGCAGTTCTTC	CASSRRTRMLAVEQFF
TRBD1	TRBV19	TRBJ1-5	many	TGTGCCAGTAGGCTGGACAGGATGGATCAGCCCCAGCATTTT	CASRLDRMDQPQHF
TRBD1	TRBV7-2	TRBJ2-1	-	TGTGTCAGCAGCTTAGCGGGACAGGGGGCATACAAGAATGAGCAGTTCTTC	CVSSLAGQGAYKNEQFF
TRBD1	TRBV6-2/TRBV6-3	TRBJ2-5	-	TGTGCCACCAGCCTACCGGGACAGCAAGAGACCCAGTACTTC	CATSLPGQQETQYF
-	TRBV6-1	TRBJ2-3	-	TGTGCCAGCAGTGACTACTGGACAGATACGCAGTATTTT	CASSDYWTDTQYF
-	TRBV6-6	TRBJ2-7	-	TGTGCCAGCAGTCCCCTACCTGCGGGAAGAAACGAGCAGTACTTC	CASSPLPAGRNEQYF
-	TRBV28	TRBJ1-5	-	TGTGCCAGCAGTCGGTATCGGGACTTCCCGAATCAGCCCCAGCATTTT	CASSRYRDFPNQPQHF
TRBD2	TRBV28	TRBJ2-3	-	TGTGCCAGCAGTTCGCTCGGGACTAGCGGGAGGGCCTCATCAACGCAGTATTTT	CASSSLGTSGRASSTQYF
TRBD1	TRBV12-3/TRBV12-4	TRBJ1-1	many	TGTGCCAGCAGGACAGGGGGAAAGGCTGAAGCTTTCTTT	CASRTGGKAEAFF
-	TRBV10-3	TRBJ2-1	many	TGTGCCACCCGGGGCTGGCAGCAGGACAATGAGCAGTTCTTC	CATRGWQQDNEQFF
TRBD1	TRBV5-1	TRBJ2-7	many	TGCGCCAGCGCCCCGGGGACGGGACAGGGTTTCTACGAGCAGTACTTC	CASAPGTGQGFYEQYF
TRBD1	TRBV12-3/TRBV12-4	TRBJ1-1	many	TGTGCCAGCAACCAACCGGACAGGTCGGGGGTGAACACTGAAGCTTTCTTT	CASNQPDRSGVNTEAFF
-	TRBV7-2	TRBJ1-5	few	TGTGCCAGCAGCTTAGAAGGGAGGCAGGGTCAGCCCCAGCATTTT	CASSLEGRQGQPQHF
TRBD2	TRBV7-2	TRBJ2-7	many	TGTGCCAGCAGACCGGCGGGACTAGCGGGCCTGGGCGAGCAGTACTTC	CASRPAGLAGLGEQYF
-	TRBV13	TRBJ1-1	many	TGTGCCAGCAGCTTTAACACTGAAGCTTTCTTT	CASSFNTEAFF
TRBD2	TRBV4-2	TRBJ2-1	many	TGTGCCAGCAGCCCAAAGCGGGGGGGTGTTAGCAATGAGCAGTTCTTC	CASSPKRGGVSNEQFF
-	TRBV4-1	TRBJ2-1	many	TGCGCCAGCAGCCAAGTCGATATGGGGTTTAGCTCCTACAATGAGCAGTTCTTC	CASSQVDMGFSSYNEQFF
TRBD1	TRBV19	TRBJ2-2	few	TGTGCCAGTAGTATTGGACAGGGAACGAACACCGGGGAGCTGTTTTTT	CASSIGQGTNTGELFF
TRBD1	TRBV2	TRBJ2-1	many	TGTGCCAGCTTGACAGGGGGAGATGAGCAGTTCTTC	CASLTGGDEQFF
-	TRBV28	TRBJ1-4	many	TGTGCCAGCAGCCAAGGGGCAGGGGCCCCTGATAGTGCAAAACTGTTTTTT	CASSQGAGAPDSAKLFF
TRBD2	TRBV5-1	TRBJ2-5	many	TGCGCCAGCAGTTCGGGACTAGCGGGGCGCGCGGAGACCCAGTACTTC	CASSSGLAGRAETQYF
-	TRBV7-8	TRBJ2-7	many	TGTGCCAGCAGCCCTCGTCCGGGGGCTTGGGGTGAGCAGTACTTC	CASSPRPGAWGEQYF
TRBD2	TRBV20-1	TRBJ2-3	many	TGCAGTGCTAGTCTCGCGGGGGTCACAGATACGCAGTATTTT	CSASLAGVTDTQYF